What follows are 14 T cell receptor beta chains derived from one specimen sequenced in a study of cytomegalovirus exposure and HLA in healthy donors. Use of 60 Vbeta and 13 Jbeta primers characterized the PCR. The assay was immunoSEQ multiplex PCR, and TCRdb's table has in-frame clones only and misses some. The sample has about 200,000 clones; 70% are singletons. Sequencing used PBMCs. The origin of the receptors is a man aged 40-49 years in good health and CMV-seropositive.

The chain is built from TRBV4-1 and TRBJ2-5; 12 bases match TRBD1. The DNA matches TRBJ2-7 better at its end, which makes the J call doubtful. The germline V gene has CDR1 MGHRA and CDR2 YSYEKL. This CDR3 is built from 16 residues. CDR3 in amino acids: CASSKGQGANAYEQYF. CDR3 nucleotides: TGCGCCAGCAGCAAGGGACAGGGGGCTAACGCCTACGAGCAGTACTTC.

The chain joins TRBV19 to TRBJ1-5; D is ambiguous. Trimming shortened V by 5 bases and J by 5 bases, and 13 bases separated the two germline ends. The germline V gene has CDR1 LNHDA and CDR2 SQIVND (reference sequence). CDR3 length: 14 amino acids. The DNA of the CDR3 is TGTGCCAGTAGTGTCGACGGGCGGGATCAGCCCCAGCATTTT. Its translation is CASSVDGRDQPQHF.

In DNA form, the CDR3 reads TGTGCCAGCAGCCGGACAGGGTGGCGGGAGACCCAGTACTTC. This codes for CASSRTGWRETQYF. This chain uses TRBV7-9 with TRBJ2-5, with 8 bases that match TRBD1. Germline CDR1 is SEHNR and CDR2 is FQNEAQ (reference sequence). The CDR3 spans 14 residues. V lost 5 bases to trimming and J lost 5 bases; unmatched junction nucleotides: 7. Based on the CDR3 plus reference TRBV7-9 and TRBJ2-5, the full variable domain is DTGVSQNPRHKITKRGQNVTFRCDPISEHNRLYWYRQTLGQGPEFLTYFQNEAQLEKSRLLSDRFSAERPKGSFSTLEIQRTEQGDSAMYLCASSRTGWRETQYFGPGTRLLVL.

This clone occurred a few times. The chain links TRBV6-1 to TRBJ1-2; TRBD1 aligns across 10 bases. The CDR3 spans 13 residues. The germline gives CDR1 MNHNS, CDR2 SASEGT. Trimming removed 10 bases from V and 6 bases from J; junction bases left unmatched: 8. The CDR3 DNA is TGTGCCATTCGCAAGACAGGGGGCAATGGCTACACCTTC. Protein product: CAIRKTGGNGYTF.

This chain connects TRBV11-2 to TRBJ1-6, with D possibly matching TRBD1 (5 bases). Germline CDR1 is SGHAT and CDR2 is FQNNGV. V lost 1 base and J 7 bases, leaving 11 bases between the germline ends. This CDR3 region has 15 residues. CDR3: CASSLGRGGNSPLHF. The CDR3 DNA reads TGTGCCAGCAGCTTAGGGCGGGGGGGAAATTCACCCCTCCACTTT. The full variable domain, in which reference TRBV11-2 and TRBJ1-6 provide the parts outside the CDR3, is EAGVAQSPRYKIIEKRQSVAFWCNPISGHATLYWYQQILGQGPKLLIQFQNNGVVDDSQLPKDRFSAERLKGVDSTLKIQPAKLEDSAVYLCASSLGRGGNSPLHFGNGTRLTVT.

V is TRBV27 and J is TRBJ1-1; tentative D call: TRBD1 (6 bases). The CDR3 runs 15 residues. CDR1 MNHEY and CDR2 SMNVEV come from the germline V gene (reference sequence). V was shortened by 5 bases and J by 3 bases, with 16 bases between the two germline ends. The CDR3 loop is CASSPRTAGDTEAFF. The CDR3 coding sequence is TGTGCCAGCAGTCCACGGACAGCTGGAGACACTGAAGCTTTCTTT.

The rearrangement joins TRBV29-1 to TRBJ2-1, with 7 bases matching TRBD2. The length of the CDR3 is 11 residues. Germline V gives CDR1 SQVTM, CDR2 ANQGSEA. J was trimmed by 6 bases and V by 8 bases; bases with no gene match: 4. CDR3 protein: CSPPGGNEQFF. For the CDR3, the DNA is TGCAGCCCCCCGGGGGGCAATGAGCAGTTCTTC.

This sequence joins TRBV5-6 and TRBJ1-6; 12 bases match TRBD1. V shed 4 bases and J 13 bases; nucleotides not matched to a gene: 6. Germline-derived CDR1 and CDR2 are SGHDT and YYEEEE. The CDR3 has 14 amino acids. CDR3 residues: CASSTGTGGVPLHF. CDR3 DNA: TGTGCCAGCAGCACAGGGACAGGGGGCGTCCCCCTCCACTTT.

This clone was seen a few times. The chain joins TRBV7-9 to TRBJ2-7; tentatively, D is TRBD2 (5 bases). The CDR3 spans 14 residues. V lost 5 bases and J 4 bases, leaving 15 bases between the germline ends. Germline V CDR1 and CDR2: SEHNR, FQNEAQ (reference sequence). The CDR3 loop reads CASSPTDPGYEQYF. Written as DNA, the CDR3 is TGTGCCAGCAGCCCCACGGACCCGGGGTACGAGCAGTACTTC.

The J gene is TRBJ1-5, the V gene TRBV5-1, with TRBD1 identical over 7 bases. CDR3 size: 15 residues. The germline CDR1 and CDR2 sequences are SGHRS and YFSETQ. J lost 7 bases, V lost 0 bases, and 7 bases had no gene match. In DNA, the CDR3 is TGCGCCAGCAGCTTGGAAGGGGGCCCTCGCCAGCCCCAGCATTTT. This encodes CASSLEGGPRQPQHF. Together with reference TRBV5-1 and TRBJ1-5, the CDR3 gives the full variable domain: KAGVTQTPRYLIKTRGQQVTLSCSPISGHRSVSWYQQTPGQGLQFLFEYFSETQRNKGNFPGRFSGRQFSNSRSEMNVSTLELGDSALYLCASSLEGGPRQPQHFGDGTRLSIL.

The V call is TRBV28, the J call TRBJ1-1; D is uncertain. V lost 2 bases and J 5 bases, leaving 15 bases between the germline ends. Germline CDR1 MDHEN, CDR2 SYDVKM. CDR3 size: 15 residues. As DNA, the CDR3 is TGTGCCAGCAGTTTAGGGCTCTCGGATATAACTGAAGCTTTCTTT. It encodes CASSLGLSDITEAFF. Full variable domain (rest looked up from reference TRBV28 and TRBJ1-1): DVKVTQSSRYLVKRTGEKVFLECVQDMDHENMFWYRQDPGLGLRLIYFSYDVKMKEKGDIPEGYSVSREKKERFSLILESASTNQTSMYLCASSLGLSDITEAFFGQGTRLTVV.

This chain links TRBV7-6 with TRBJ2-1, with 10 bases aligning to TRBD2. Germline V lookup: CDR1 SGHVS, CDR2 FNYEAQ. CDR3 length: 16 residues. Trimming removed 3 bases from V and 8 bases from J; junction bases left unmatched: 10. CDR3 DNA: TGTGCCAGCAGCTTCCTAGCGGGGGTAGCTCGGGATGAGCAGTTCTTC. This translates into CASSFLAGVARDEQFF.

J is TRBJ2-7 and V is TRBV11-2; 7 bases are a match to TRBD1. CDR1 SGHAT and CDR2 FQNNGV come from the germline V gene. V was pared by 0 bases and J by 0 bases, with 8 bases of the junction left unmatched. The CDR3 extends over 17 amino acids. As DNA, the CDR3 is TGTGCCAGCAGCTTAGAGGGGGCCAAGGGGGCCTCCTACGAGCAGTACTTC. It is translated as CASSLEGAKGASYEQYF.

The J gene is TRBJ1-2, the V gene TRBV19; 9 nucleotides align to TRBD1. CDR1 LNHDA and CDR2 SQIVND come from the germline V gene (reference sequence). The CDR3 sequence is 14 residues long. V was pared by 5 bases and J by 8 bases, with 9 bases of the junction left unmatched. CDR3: CASSAWDRAFGYTF. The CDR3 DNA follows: TGTGCCAGTAGTGCCTGGGACAGGGCTTTCGGCTACACCTTC. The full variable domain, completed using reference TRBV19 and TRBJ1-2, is DGGITQSPKYLFRKEGQNVTLSCEQNLNHDAMYWYRQDPGQGLRLIYYSQIVNDFQKGDIAEGYSVSREKKESFPLTVTSAQKNPTAFYLCASSAWDRAFGYTFGSGTRLTVV.